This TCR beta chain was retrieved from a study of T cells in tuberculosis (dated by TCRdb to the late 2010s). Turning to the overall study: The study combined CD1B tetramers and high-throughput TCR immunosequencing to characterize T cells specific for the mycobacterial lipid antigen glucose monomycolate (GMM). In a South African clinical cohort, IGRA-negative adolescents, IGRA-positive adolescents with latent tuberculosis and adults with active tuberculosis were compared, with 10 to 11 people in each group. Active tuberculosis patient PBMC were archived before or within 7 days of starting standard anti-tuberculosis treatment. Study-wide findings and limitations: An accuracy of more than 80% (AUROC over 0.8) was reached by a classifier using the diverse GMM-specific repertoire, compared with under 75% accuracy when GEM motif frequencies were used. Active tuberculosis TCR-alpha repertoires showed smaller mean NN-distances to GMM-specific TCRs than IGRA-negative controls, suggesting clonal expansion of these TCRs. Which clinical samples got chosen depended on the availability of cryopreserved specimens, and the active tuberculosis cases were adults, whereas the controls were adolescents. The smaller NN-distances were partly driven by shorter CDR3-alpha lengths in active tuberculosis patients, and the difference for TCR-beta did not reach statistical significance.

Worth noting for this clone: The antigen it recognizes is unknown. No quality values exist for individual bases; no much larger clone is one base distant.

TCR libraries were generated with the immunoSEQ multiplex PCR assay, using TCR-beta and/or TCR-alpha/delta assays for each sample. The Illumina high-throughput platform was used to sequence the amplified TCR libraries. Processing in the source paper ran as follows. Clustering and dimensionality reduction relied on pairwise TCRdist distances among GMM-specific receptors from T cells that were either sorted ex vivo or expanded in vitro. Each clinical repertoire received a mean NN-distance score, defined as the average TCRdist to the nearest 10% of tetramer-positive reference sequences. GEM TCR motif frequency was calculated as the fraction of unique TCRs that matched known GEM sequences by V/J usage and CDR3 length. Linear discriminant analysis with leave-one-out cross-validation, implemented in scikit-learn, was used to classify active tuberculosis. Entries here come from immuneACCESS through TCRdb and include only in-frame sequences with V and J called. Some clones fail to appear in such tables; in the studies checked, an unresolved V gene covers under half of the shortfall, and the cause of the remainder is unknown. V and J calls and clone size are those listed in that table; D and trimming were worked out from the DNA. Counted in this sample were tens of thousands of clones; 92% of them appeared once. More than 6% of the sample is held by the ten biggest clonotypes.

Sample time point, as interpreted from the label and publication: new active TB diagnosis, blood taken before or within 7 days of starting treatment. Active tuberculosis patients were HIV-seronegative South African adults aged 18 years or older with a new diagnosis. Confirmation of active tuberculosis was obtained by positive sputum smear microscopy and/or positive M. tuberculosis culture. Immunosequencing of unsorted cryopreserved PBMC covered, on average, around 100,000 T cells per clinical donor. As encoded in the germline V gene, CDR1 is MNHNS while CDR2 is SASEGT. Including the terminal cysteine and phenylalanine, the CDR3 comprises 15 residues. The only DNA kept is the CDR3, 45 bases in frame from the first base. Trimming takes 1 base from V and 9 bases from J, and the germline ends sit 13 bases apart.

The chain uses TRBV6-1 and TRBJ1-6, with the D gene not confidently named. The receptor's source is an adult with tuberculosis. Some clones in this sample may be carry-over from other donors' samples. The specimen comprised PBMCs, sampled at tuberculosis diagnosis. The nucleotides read TGTGCCAGCAGTGAAGTGACGTTGAGAGGTTCACCCCTCCACTTT. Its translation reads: CASSEVTLRGSPLHF.